This section outlines one T cell receptor beta chain sequence together with its context. What it binds is not known. This sample was taken from a study of T cell responses to AZD1222 COVID-19 vaccine. Study results and caveats: Only six or seven AZD1222 recipients tested seropositive at baseline. CD4 TCRs linked to vaccination spanned spike, dominating at 160-218 and 743-854. Increased Spike-specific TCR breadth and depth were observed after two AZD1222 doses.

Profiled with immunoSEQ multiplex PCR; TCRdb holds only in-frame clones, not every one. The sample holds tens of thousands of clones, roughly 87% seen once. The CDR3 loop spans 15 amino acids. The V and J ends lost 8 bases and 3 bases respectively, with 19 bases between them. Germline values: CDR1 LGHNA, CDR2 YNFKEQ. The chain carries TRBV4-2 and TRBJ1-2; D might be TRBD1 (5 bases). This specimen consisted of peripheral blood, obtained 28 days after the second AZD1222 dose. This clonotype was sampled from an adult who received the AZD1222 COVID-19 vaccine. CDR3 region: CASQGRGQTDYGYTF. The CDR3 DNA reads TGTGCCAGCCAGGGCCGGGGCCAAACTGACTATGGCTACACCTTC.